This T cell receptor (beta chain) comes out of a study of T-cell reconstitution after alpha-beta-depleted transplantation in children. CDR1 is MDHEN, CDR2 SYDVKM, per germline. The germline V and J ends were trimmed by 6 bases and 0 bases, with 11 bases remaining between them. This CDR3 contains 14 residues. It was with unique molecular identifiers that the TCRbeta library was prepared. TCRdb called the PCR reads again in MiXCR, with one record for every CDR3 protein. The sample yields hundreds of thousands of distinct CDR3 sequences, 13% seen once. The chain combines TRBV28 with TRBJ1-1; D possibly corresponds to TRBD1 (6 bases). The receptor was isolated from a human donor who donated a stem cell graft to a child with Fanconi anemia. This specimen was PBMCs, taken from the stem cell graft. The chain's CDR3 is CASSGGPLNTEAFF. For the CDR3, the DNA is TGTGCCAGCAGCGGGGGGCCCTTGAACACTGAAGCTTTCTTT.